The clone carrying this T cell receptor (beta chain) was detected only a few times. Its antigen remains unidentified. Method: immunoSEQ multiplex PCR; TCRdb's copy keeps in-frame clones and lacks some. The data show around 250,000 clones, roughly 74% seen once. These data belong to a study of cytotoxic CD8 clonotypes in ibrutinib-treated CLL. Study background: The group held roughly ten relapsed/refractory and 15 treatment-naive patients, with under 18 IGHV unmutated. General study findings and limits: Clonality measured at baseline exceeded age-matched healthy donors, tracking circulating CD8+ T-cell counts. Public clonotypes proved infrequent, and on treatment they shrank or remained steady. Before falling back toward baseline at progression, clonality had risen at the time of ibrutinib response.

V was clipped by 3 bases and J by 0 bases, with 10 bases between them. The CDR3 totals 15 residues. In germline, CDR1 is SGHNT, CDR2 YENEEA. The input for sequencing was PBMCs, taken after 24 months of ibrutinib treatment. The receptor's source is a human donor with chronic lymphocytic leukemia. V is TRBV11-3 and J is TRBJ2-3; D is undetermined. CDR3 coding DNA: TGTGCCAGCAGCTTTAGTGATTCTAGCACAGATACGCAGTATTTT. Protein sequence: CASSFSDSSTDTQYF.